Following are 25 T cell receptor beta chains from one sample sequenced in a study of cytomegalovirus exposure and HLA in healthy donors. The PCR had 60 Vbeta and 13 Jbeta primers. Data came from immunoSEQ multiplex PCR; TCRdb stores just in-frame clones and leaves some out. The profile shows about 57,000 clones, around 81% of them singletons. The sample taken for sequencing was PBMCs. The receptors shown here come from a male donor in good health and CMV-seronegative.

The rearrangement uses TRBV19 and TRBJ1-1, with a weak D call TRBD1 (5 bases). Germline V CDR1 and CDR2: LNHDA, SQIVND (reference sequence). The CDR3 runs 14 residues. V gave up 5 bases and J gave up 3 bases, with 13 bases separating them. The CDR3: CASSSNRRDTEAFF. The CDR3 DNA sequence: TGTGCCAGTAGTTCAAACAGGAGGGACACTGAAGCTTTCTTT.

This clone was picked up one time. The V call is TRBV18, the J call TRBJ2-3; TRBD1 aligns across 10 bases. With V trimmed by 8 bases and J by 5 bases, 10 bases remained unmatched. This CDR3 has 15 amino acids. Germline assignment: CDR1 KGHSH and CDR2 LQKENI. The CDR3 sequence: CASLQDRGIIDTQYF. CDR3 coding DNA: TGTGCCAGCCTACAGGACAGGGGGATTATAGATACGCAGTATTTT.

The V call is TRBV11-1, the J call TRBJ1-2; a weak D match, TRBD1 (6 bases). V shed 5 bases and J shed 8 bases, with 12 bases lying between them. CDR1 is SGHAT and CDR2 is FQDESV in the germline V gene (reference sequence). The CDR3 is 12 residues long. CDR3 amino acids: CASSRTGPGYTF. CDR3 coding DNA: TGTGCCAGCAGCCGAACAGGGCCCGGCTACACCTTC.

This clone is deemed medium-sized. The genes are TRBV19 and TRBJ2-1, with TRBD2 matching over 12 bases. This CDR3 region has 15 residues. Germline values: CDR1 LNHDA, CDR2 SQIVND (reference sequence). V was clipped by 7 bases and J by 3 bases; unmatched bases: 4. Here the CDR3 DNA reads TGTGCCAGTACTCGGACTAGCGGGGACTACAATGAGCAGTTCTTC. Translation: CASTRTSGDYNEQFF.

This rearrangement joins TRBV27 to TRBJ2-3; D is perhaps TRBD1 (6 bases). Germline V lookup: CDR1 MNHEY, CDR2 SMNVEV (reference sequence). The CDR3 consists of 13 residues. The V gene lost 7 bases and the J gene lost 1 base, with 9 bases spanning the gap. CDR3 in DNA: TGTGCCAGCACAAGACAGGGCACAGATACGCAGTATTTT. Translated, it gives CASTRQGTDTQYF.

V and J are TRBV5-6 and TRBJ1-2, with D maybe TRBD1 (5 bases). The germline V gene encodes CDR1 SGHDT and CDR2 YYEEEE. This CDR3 region has 15 residues. The V gene lost 0 bases and the J gene lost 9 bases, with 18 bases spanning the gap. The CDR3: CASSLDRLSSMRYTF. Written as DNA, the CDR3 is TGTGCCAGCAGCTTGGACAGGTTATCGTCTATGCGCTACACCTTC.

This chain connects TRBV30 to TRBJ1-4; no definite D call. Germline V gene lookup returns CDR1 GTSNPN and CDR2 SVGIG (reference sequence). The CDR3 loop spans 11 amino acids. Trimming removed 3 bases at V and 8 bases at J, with 7 bases between. In DNA form, the CDR3 reads TGTGCCTGGAGGCAACAGGAAAAACTGTTTTTT. Encoded protein: CAWRQQEKLFF.

The chain has TRBV6-6 and TRBJ2-5; weak D call: TRBD2 (7 bases). CDR1 is MNHNY, CDR2 SVGAGI, per germline (reference sequence). This CDR3 spans 15 amino acids. V lost 5 bases, J lost 5 bases, and 18 bases lay in between. CDR3 amino acids: CASSPGGGGEETQYF. CDR3 nucleotides: TGTGCCAGCAGTCCCGGGGGAGGGGGGGAGGAGACCCAGTACTTC.

The chain combines TRBV5-1 with TRBJ2-1; perhaps TRBD1 as D (5 bases). This CDR3 comprises 13 residues. CDR1 is SGHRS, CDR2 YFSETQ, per germline. The germline V and J ends were trimmed by 4 bases and 4 bases, with 9 bases remaining between them. The CDR3 is CASSETAYNEQFF. DNA of the CDR3: TGCGCCAGCAGCGAGACAGCATACAATGAGCAGTTCTTC. Full variable domain (remainder filled in from reference TRBV5-1 and TRBJ2-1): KAGVTQTPRYLIKTRGQQVTLSCSPISGHRSVSWYQQTPGQGLQFLFEYFSETQRNKGNFPGRFSGRQFSNSRSEMNVSTLELGDSALYLCASSETAYNEQFFGPGTRLTVL.

The chain combines TRBV27 with TRBJ1-1; D not certain. Germline V gives CDR1 MNHEY, CDR2 SMNVEV (reference sequence). V lost 4 bases to trimming and J lost 1 base, with 7 bases between them. This CDR3 is 13 amino acids long. This chain's CDR3 is CASSCRPNTEAFF. Here the CDR3 DNA reads TGTGCCAGCAGTTGCAGGCCGAACACTGAAGCTTTCTTT.

The V call is TRBV11-2, the J call TRBJ2-7, with 11 bases that match TRBD1. Germline V gene lookup returns CDR1 SGHAT and CDR2 FQNNGV. V shed 5 bases, J shed 4 bases, and the junction held 4 bases outside the gene matches. The CDR3 consists of 14 residues. The CDR3 region is CASSPGTGGYEQYF. The CDR3 DNA sequence: TGTGCCAGCAGCCCGGGGACAGGGGGGTACGAGCAGTACTTC. The complete variable domain, with remaining parts taken from reference TRBV11-2 and TRBJ2-7, reads EAGVAQSPRYKIIEKRQSVAFWCNPISGHATLYWYQQILGQGPKLLIQFQNNGVVDDSQLPKDRFSAERLKGVDSTLKIQPAKLEDSAVYLCASSPGTGGYEQYFGPGTRLTVT.

The chain employs TRBV6-1 and TRBJ2-6; maybe TRBD1 (5 bases). The CDR3 sequence is 15 residues long. Trimming removed 4 bases from V and 0 bases from J, with 7 bases in between. The germline V gene encodes CDR1 MNHNS and CDR2 SASEGT. CDR3 sequence reads: CASSADSSGANVLTF. CDR3 sequence (DNA): TGTGCCAGCAGTGCCGACAGCTCTGGGGCCAACGTCCTGACTTTC.

The rearrangement links TRBV19 to TRBJ1-1; D uncertain. This CDR3 has 14 residues. The V gene's germline CDR1 is LNHDA and CDR2 SQIVND (reference sequence). Deletions cut 1 base from V and 1 base from J, with 7 bases between. CDR3 nucleotide sequence: TGTGCCAGTAGTATAGTTCCGAGGAACACTGAAGCTTTCTTT. Translated: CASSIVPRNTEAFF.

The V call is TRBV7-7, the J call TRBJ2-7; 7 positions match TRBD1. The CDR3 is 13 amino acids. CDR1 is SSHAT, CDR2 FNYEAQ, per germline (reference sequence). V lost 5 bases, J lost 6 bases, and 7 bases stayed unmatched. The CDR3, as DNA: TGTGCCAGCAGCCGCTCCACAGGGGCCGAGCAGTACTTC. This codes for CASSRSTGAEQYF.

The V gene is TRBV23-1, the J gene TRBJ2-7, with D possibly matching TRBD1 (5 bases). TRBV23-1 is annotated as an ORF whose role is uncertain. Trimming removed 4 bases from V and 1 base from J, with 14 bases in between. The CDR3 loop spans 15 amino acids. In DNA form, the CDR3 reads TGCGCCAGCAGTCTCCTTTGGACAAGATCCTACGAGCAGTACTTC. The encoded protein is CASSLLWTRSYEQYF.

V usage is TRBV7-2 and J usage is TRBJ1-2, with D maybe TRBD1 (6 bases). There are 14 residues in the CDR3. In germline, CDR1 is SGHTA, CDR2 FQGNSA. Between the trimmed V and J ends, which lost 5 bases and 4 bases, there was a span of 14 bases. As DNA, the CDR3 is TGTGCCAGCAGCACATCGTGGGACACCTATGGCTACACCTTC. Protein sequence: CASSTSWDTYGYTF.

Of note for this clone: Sequence at one end of the junction differs from germline and may be a read error. V gene TRBV7-9 combines with J gene TRBJ1-2, with 8 bases that match TRBD1. Germline V CDR1 and CDR2: SEHNR, FQNEAQ (reference sequence). The CDR3 totals 15 residues. The CDR3 DNA reads as TGTTCCAGCAGCTTAGGGTGGACAGGGACCTATGGCTACACCTTC. It codes for CSSSLGWTGTYGYTF. Full variable domain (rest looked up from reference TRBV7-9 and TRBJ1-2): DTGVSQNPRHKITKRGQNVTFRCDPISEHNRLYWYRQTLGQGPEFLTYFQNEAQLEKSRLLSDRFSAERPKGSFSTLEIQRTEQGDSAMYLCSSSLGWTGTYGYTFGSGTRLTVV.

The chain joins TRBV9 to TRBJ1-4, with unresolved D. CDR3 length: 16 residues. Germline assignment: CDR1 SGDLS and CDR2 YYNGEE. Trimming cost V 0 bases and J 4 bases, with 13 bases left between them. The CDR3 loop reads CASSVEEGFGNEKLFF. CDR3 in DNA: TGTGCCAGCAGCGTAGAGGAGGGATTCGGTAATGAAAAACTGTTTTTT.

The V call is TRBV5-1, the J call TRBJ2-2; tentative D call: TRBD2 (6 bases). CDR1 and CDR2 from the germline V gene are SGHRS and YFSETQ. The CDR3 sequence is 15 residues long. The germline V and J ends were trimmed by 0 bases and 6 bases, with 12 bases remaining between them. The CDR3 bases are TGCGCCAGCAGCTTGGCCCCGGGGGAAGCCGGGGAGCTGTTTTTT. Translation: CASSLAPGEAGELFF.

The chain recombines TRBV30 with TRBJ2-2, with 10 nucleotides matching TRBD2. Germline CDR1 is GTSNPN and CDR2 is SVGIG (reference sequence). V gave up 3 bases and J gave up 1 base; unmatched junction bases: 2. The CDR3 extends over 15 amino acids. In nucleotides, the CDR3 is TGTGCCTGGAGGGCTAGCGGGGGGAACACCGGGGAGCTGTTTTTT. It encodes CAWRASGGNTGELFF.

Only a few counts were recorded for this clone. This sequence joins TRBV7-9 and TRBJ1-3; 7 bases line up with TRBD1. With V trimmed by 1 base and J by 4 bases, 7 bases remained unmatched. The CDR3 spans 16 residues. Germline CDR1 is SEHNR and CDR2 is FQNEAQ (reference sequence). CDR3 sequence (DNA): TGTGCCAGCAGCTTAGGACCCAGACAGGGCGGAAACACCATATATTTT. It is translated as CASSLGPRQGGNTIYF.

The gene calls are TRBV7-3 and TRBJ2-3; 9 nucleotides align to TRBD2. Unmatched junction bases numbered 5, after V lost 5 bases and J lost 2 bases. The germline gives CDR1 SGHTA, CDR2 FQGTGA. The CDR3 is 15 residues long. Here the CDR3 DNA reads TGTGCCAGCAGCCCTTTAGCGGGGGTCACAGATACGCAGTATTTT. It specifies CASSPLAGVTDTQYF.

V and J are TRBV7-9 and TRBJ1-2, with 10 nucleotides matching TRBD1. The germline V gene encodes CDR1 SEHNR and CDR2 FQNEAQ (reference sequence). V lost 5 bases, J lost 4 bases, and 13 bases stayed unmatched. CDR3 length: 17 amino acids. CDR3 amino acids: CASSERGGTGDSYGYTF. The CDR3 nucleotides read TGTGCCAGCAGCGAACGGGGTGGGACAGGGGACAGCTATGGCTACACCTTC.

The chain joins TRBV7-2 to TRBJ1-5; 11 nucleotides line up with TRBD1. This CDR3 spans 16 amino acids. Germline-derived CDR1 and CDR2 are SGHTA and FQGNSA. The J segment lost 5 bases and the V segment lost 7 bases, leaving 10 bases of the junction unmatched. The CDR3 reads CASNVGGTGGYQPQHF. The CDR3 DNA is TGTGCCAGCAACGTAGGTGGGACAGGGGGATATCAGCCCCAGCATTTT.

About this clone itself: Germline is not matched at one junction end, which may reflect a read error. The V and J genes are TRBV7-6 and TRBJ2-3; D may be TRBD1 (5 bases). Germline lookup yields CDR1 SGHVS and CDR2 FNYEAQ. The CDR3 contains 16 residues. The CDR3 loop reads CASSKYASGYTGTQYF. The CDR3 nucleotides are TGTGCCAGCAGCAAATATGCGTCAGGGTATACAGGTACGCAGTATTTT.